These 19 T cell receptor beta chains were all obtained from the same sample, sequenced in a study of T-cell memory formation after mild COVID-19. TCRdb ran MiXCR on the 5' RACE reads and lists one entry per CDR3 protein. The sample holds almost 550,000 distinct CDR3 sequences, about a fifth seen once. Sample: PBMCs or a T cell subset sorted from them (not recorded which). Receptor source: an adult woman who had mild COVID-19 (a few samples of this study predate the infection). Cell type and time point are not known.

The sample holds a few counts of this clonotype. The chain joins TRBV20-1 to TRBJ1-3; D is uncertain. CDR3 length: 15 residues. Germline assignment: CDR1 DFQATT and CDR2 SNEGSKA (reference sequence). The V end was cut by 1 base, the J end by 7 bases, with 17 bases between. The CDR3 sequence: CSARAAQGHPNTIYF. CDR3 DNA sequence: TGCAGTGCTAGAGCTGCACAAGGCCATCCTAACACCATATATTTT.

A few counts support this clonotype. This chain uses TRBV20-1 with TRBJ2-1; D possibly corresponds to TRBD1 (6 bases). Per germline, CDR1 DFQATT and CDR2 SNEGSKA (reference sequence). V was cut by 1 base and J by 9 bases, with 13 bases left in between. The CDR3 is made up of 13 amino acids. DNA of the CDR3: TGCAGTGCTAGAGGCGGACAGCCCGTTGAGCAGTTCTTC. Protein product: CSARGGQPVEQFF.

This clonotype was found a few times. V and J are TRBV7-6 and TRBJ1-2, with 8 bases lining up with TRBD1. CDR1 is SGHVS, CDR2 FNYEAQ, per germline. The CDR3 loop spans 18 amino acids. V lost 5 bases to trimming and J lost 1 base; unmatched junction nucleotides: 15. CDR3 protein: CASSPVPGQDLSNYGYTF. In nucleotides, the CDR3 is TGTGCCAGCAGCCCCGTCCCGGGACAGGACCTTAGTAACTATGGCTACACCTTC.

V usage is TRBV20-1 and J usage is TRBJ2-3; TRBD1 is a possible D gene (5 bases). This CDR3 contains 12 residues. CDR1 DFQATT and CDR2 SNEGSKA come from the germline V gene (reference sequence). V lost 1 base to trimming and J lost 5 bases, with 7 bases between them. The CDR3 loop is CSARGGGDTQYF. CDR3 nucleotides: TGCAGTGCTAGAGGGGGCGGAGATACGCAGTATTTT.

V is TRBV29-1 and J is TRBJ2-7; D tentatively fits TRBD1 or TRBD2 (5 bases each). The V end lost 6 bases, the J end lost 2 bases, and 17 bases lay between the germline ends. The CDR3 totals 14 residues. Germline CDR1 reads SQVTM; CDR2 reads ANQGSEA. CDR3 DNA: TGCAGCGTCTGCCTCGGGGCCGGGGCCTACGAGCAGTACTTC. Translating it yields CSVCLGAGAYEQYF.

The rearrangement uses TRBV6-2 or TRBV6-3 and TRBJ1-5, with a tentative D call TRBD1 (5 bases). V gave up 2 bases and J gave up 3 bases, with 8 bases separating them. CDR3 length: 14 residues. The germline CDR1 and CDR2 sequences are MNHEY and SVGEGT. CDR3 in DNA: TGTGCCAGCAGTTACGGGGCCCTCAATCAGCCCCAGCATTTT. As protein: CASSYGALNQPQHF.

This clonotype was detected many times. This rearrangement joins TRBV29-1 to TRBJ1-2; perhaps TRBD1 as D (5 bases). Germline assignment: CDR1 SQVTM and CDR2 ANQGSEA. The CDR3 has 12 amino acids. DNA of the CDR3: TGCGTCTCCCGTGGGACGAACTATGGCTACACCTTC. This codes for CVSRGTNYGYTF.

This chain uses TRBV12-3 or TRBV12-4 with TRBJ2-1; D gene unclear. The CDR3 spans 15 residues. Trimming pared 5 bases from V and 3 bases from J, leaving 14 bases between. This CDR3 is CASSLSHMGYNEQFF. The CDR3 DNA is TGTGCCAGCAGTCTTTCTCATATGGGCTACAATGAGCAGTTCTTC.

This clonotype appeared a few times. The chain carries TRBV5-1 and TRBJ2-5; D is uncertain. Trimming shortened V by 0 bases and J by 2 bases, and 11 bases separated the two germline ends. The CDR3 totals 15 residues. CDR1 SGHRS and CDR2 YFSETQ come from the germline V gene. The CDR3, as DNA: TGCGCCAGCAGCTTGGCACCACAACCTCAAGAGACCCAGTACTTC. Amino acid sequence: CASSLAPQPQETQYF.

This clonotype has just a few counts. The genes are TRBV30 and TRBJ2-5; possible D gene TRBD1, 6 bases. In germline, CDR1 is GTSNPN, CDR2 SVGIG (reference sequence). V gave up 2 bases and J gave up 6 bases, with 16 bases separating them. The CDR3 is 14 amino acids. In DNA, the CDR3 is TGTGCCTGGAGTAGAACGGACAGAGGCAAGACCCAGTACTTC. It is translated as CAWSRTDRGKTQYF.

This clonotype has only a few counts. This chain links TRBV5-1 with TRBJ2-7; TRBD1 matches at 10 bases. This CDR3 has 15 amino acids. The ends lost 4 bases at V and 9 bases at J; junction bases unmatched: 13. The germline CDR1 and CDR2 sequences are SGHRS and YFSETQ. CDR3 nucleotide sequence: TGCGCCAGCAGCCGAGAGACAGGGGGCTATAGCGGGCAGTACTTC. Residues: CASSRETGGYSGQYF.

DNA of the CDR3: TGTGCCAGCAGTAGGCGATTTAGCACAGATACGCAGTATTTT. It encodes CASSRRFSTDTQYF. The J gene is TRBJ2-3, the V gene TRBV2; no firm D call. Germline assignment: CDR1 SNHLY and CDR2 FYNNEI. V was trimmed by 5 bases and J by 0 bases, leaving 9 bases between them. CDR3 size: 14 residues.

This clonotype was recorded a few times. This chain links TRBV7-8 with TRBJ2-3; the D is unclear. This CDR3 is 17 amino acids long. The V gene lost 2 bases and the J gene lost 0 bases, with 15 bases spanning the gap. CDR1 is SGHVS, CDR2 FQNEAQ, per germline. The CDR3 DNA sequence: TGTGCCAGCAGCTTAAAAGGTCCGCGGACCAGCACAGATACGCAGTATTTT. It specifies CASSLKGPRTSTDTQYF.

This clonotype turned up a few times. V gene TRBV9 combines with J gene TRBJ2-2; no firm D call. The germline V gene encodes CDR1 SGDLS and CDR2 YYNGEE. Trimming shortened V by 4 bases and J by 3 bases, and 10 bases separated the two germline ends. This CDR3 is 14 amino acids long. The CDR3 sequence: CASSIGPYTGELFF. The CDR3 DNA sequence: TGTGCCAGCAGCATCGGACCTTACACCGGGGAGCTGTTTTTT.

The J gene is TRBJ2-1, the V gene TRBV7-9; 7 nucleotides line up with TRBD2. The length of the CDR3 is 16 residues. The V gene end was trimmed by 0 bases and the J gene end by 5 bases; junction bases not matched to a gene: 7. Germline V gives CDR1 SEHNR, CDR2 FQNEAQ (reference sequence). The DNA of the CDR3 is TGTGCCAGCAGCTTAGCTGGCGGGAGTGGCGACAATGAGCAGTTCTTC. Translating it yields CASSLAGGSGDNEQFF.

The genes are TRBV19 and TRBJ2-1, with unresolved D. V was cut by 6 bases and J by 0 bases, with 12 bases left in between. This CDR3 spans 15 amino acids. Germline-derived CDR1 and CDR2 are LNHDA and SQIVND (reference sequence). For the CDR3, the DNA is TGTGCCAGTAGCCTTGACTTTAGCTCCTACAATGAGCAGTTCTTC. Translated: CASSLDFSSYNEQFF.

This clonotype was recorded a few times. J is TRBJ2-5 and V is TRBV2, with D possibly being TRBD2 (6 bases). V shed 10 bases and J shed 1 base, with 16 bases lying between them. The germline CDR1 and CDR2 sequences are SNHLY and FYNNEI. The CDR3 is 14 residues long. CDR3 sequence: CATSVAGSQETQYF. CDR3 DNA: TGTGCCACCTCGGTGGCGGGGTCCCAAGAGACCCAGTACTTC.

The chain employs TRBV10-3 and TRBJ2-7, with D maybe TRBD2 (6 bases). The CDR3 loop spans 16 amino acids. V was cut by 3 bases and J by 0 bases, with 15 bases left in between. Germline CDR1 reads ENHRY; CDR2 reads SYGVKD. The CDR3 DNA follows: TGTGCCATCAGTGACCCTATGGGGGGTAGCTCCTACGAGCAGTACTTC. It encodes CAISDPMGGSSYEQYF.

This clonotype was seen only a few times. The rearrangement joins TRBV29-1 to TRBJ1-2; a weak D match, TRBD1 (6 bases). Germline loops: CDR1 SQVTM, CDR2 ANQGSEA. V was shortened by 2 bases and J by 4 bases, with 11 bases between the two germline ends. The CDR3 contains 13 residues. CDR3 sequence reads: CSVERGRGYGYTF. The CDR3 DNA reads as TGCAGCGTTGAAAGGGGCAGGGGCTATGGCTACACCTTC.